A few counts support the clone carrying this TCR beta chain. Its matching antigen is unknown. Unique molecular identifiers were incorporated when the TCRbeta library was constructed. A single record per CDR3 protein comes from TCRdb applying MiXCR to the PCR reads. The table has 200,000 to 250,000 distinct CDR3 sequences, roughly a quarter seen once. V was cut by 1 base and J by 5 bases, with 11 bases left in between. The CDR3 sequence is 14 residues long. The germline V gene has CDR1 SEHNR and CDR2 FQNEAQ (reference sequence). This sample is part of a study of T-cell reconstitution after alpha-beta-depleted transplantation in children. Study findings and constraints: Alpha-beta T cells present about two months after transplant were reported to originate from several hundred expanded graft clones. Recipient T cells and thymic progenitors that survived were the source of the high TCRbeta diversity seen at day 60 in some patients. By one year post-transplant, T-cell counts and diversity largely arose from T cells that were newly produced.

The material sequenced was PBMCs, mostly from graft donor cells, taken 360 days after TCRalphabeta/CD19-depleted stem cell transplant. The origin of this receptor is a female patient between 2 and 15 years old who had a stem cell transplant for congenital amegakaryocytic thrombocytopenia, so the T cells may come from the graft donor. This chain links TRBV7-9 with TRBJ2-5; D possibly matches TRBD1 or TRBD2 (5 bases each). This chain's CDR3 is CASSLGSGLETQYF. CDR3 DNA: TGTGCCAGCAGCTTAGGTTCGGGGCTCGAGACCCAGTACTTC.